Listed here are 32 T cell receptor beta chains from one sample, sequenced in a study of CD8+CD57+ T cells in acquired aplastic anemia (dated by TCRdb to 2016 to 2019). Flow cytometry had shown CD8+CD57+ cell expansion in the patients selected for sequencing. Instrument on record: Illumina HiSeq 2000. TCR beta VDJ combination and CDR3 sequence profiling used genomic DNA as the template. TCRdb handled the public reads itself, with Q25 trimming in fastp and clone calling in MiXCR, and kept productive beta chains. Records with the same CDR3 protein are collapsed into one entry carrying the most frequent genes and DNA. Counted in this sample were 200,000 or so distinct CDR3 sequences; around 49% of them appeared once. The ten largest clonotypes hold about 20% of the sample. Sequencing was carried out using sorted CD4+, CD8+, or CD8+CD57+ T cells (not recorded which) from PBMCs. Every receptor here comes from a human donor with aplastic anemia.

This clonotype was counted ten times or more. In DNA form, the CDR3 reads TGTGCCAGCAGCGTAGCCGGGACCCCGGGGAATGAGCAGTTCTTC. It encodes CASSVAGTPGNEQFF. The chain uses TRBV9 and TRBJ2-1, with D perhaps being TRBD1 or TRBD2 (5 bases each). The germline V gene encodes CDR1 SGDLS and CDR2 YYNGEE. Trimming took 0 bases from V and 7 from J, leaving 14 bases between them. CDR3 length: 15 residues.

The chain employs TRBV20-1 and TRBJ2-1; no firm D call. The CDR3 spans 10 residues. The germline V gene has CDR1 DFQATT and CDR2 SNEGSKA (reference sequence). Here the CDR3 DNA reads TGCAGCGCAAGCTCCGATGAGCAGTTCTTC. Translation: CSASSDEQFF.

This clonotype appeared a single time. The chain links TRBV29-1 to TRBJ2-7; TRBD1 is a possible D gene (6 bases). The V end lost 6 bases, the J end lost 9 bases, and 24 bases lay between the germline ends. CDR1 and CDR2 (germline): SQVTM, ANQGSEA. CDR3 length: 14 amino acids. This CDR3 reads CSVETTGYLERQYF. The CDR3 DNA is TGCAGCGTAGAGACGACAGGCTACCTCGAGCGGCAGTACTTC.

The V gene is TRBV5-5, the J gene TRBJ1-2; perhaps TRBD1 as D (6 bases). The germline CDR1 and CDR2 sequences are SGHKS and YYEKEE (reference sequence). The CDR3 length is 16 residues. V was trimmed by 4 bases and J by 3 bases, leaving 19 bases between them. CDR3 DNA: TGTGCCAGCAGCCAGGGCCTGACAGAGGGGGACTATGGCTACACCTTC. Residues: CASSQGLTEGDYGYTF.

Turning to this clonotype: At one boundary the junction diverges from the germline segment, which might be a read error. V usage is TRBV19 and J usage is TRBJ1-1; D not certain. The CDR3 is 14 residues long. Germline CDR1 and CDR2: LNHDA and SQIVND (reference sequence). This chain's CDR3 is CASSIRPDGREALF. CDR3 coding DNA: TGTGCCAGTAGTATCCGCCCGGACGGCCGCGAAGCTCTCTTT.

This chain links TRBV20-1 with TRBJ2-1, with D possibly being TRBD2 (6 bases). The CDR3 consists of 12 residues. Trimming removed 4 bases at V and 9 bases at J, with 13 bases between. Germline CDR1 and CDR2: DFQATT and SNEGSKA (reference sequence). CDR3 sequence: CSAKGLSGEQFF. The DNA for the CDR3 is TGCAGTGCTAAGGGACTTTCAGGTGAGCAGTTCTTC.

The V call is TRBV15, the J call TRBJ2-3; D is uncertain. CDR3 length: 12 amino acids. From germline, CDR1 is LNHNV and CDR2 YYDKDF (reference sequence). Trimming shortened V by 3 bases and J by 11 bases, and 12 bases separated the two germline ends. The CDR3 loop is CATSRINNEQYF. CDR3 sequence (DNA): TGTGCCACCAGCAGGATCAACAATGAGCAGTATTTT.

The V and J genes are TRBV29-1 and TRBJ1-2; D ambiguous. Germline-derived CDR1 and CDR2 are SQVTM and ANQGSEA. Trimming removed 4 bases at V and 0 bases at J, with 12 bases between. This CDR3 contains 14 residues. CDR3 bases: TGCAGCGTTGCCCAAACCGATACTAACTATGGCTACACCTTC. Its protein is CSVAQTDTNYGYTF.

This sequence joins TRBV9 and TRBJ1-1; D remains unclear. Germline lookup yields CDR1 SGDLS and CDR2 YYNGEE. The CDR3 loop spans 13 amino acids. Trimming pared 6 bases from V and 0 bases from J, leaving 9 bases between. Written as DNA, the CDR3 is TGTGCCAGCAAACCGAGCTTGAACACTGAAGCTTTCTTT. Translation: CASKPSLNTEAFF. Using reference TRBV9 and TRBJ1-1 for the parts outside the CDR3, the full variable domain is DSGVTQTPKHLITATGQRVTLRCSPRSGDLSVYWYQQSLDQGLQFLIQYYNGEERAKGNILERFSAQQFPDLHSELNLSSLELGDSALYFCASKPSLNTEAFFGQGTRLTVV.

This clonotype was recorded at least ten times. In nucleotides, the CDR3 is TGTGCCAGTAGTACTAGGGGCTTATCCTACGAGCAGTACTTC. Protein: CASSTRGLSYEQYF. The chain couples TRBV19 to TRBJ2-7; tentative D call: TRBD1 (5 bases). The germline V and J ends were trimmed by 4 bases and 1 base, with 11 bases remaining between them. The CDR3 runs 14 residues. The germline gives CDR1 LNHDA, CDR2 SQIVND (reference sequence). Drawing the rest from reference TRBV19 and TRBJ2-7, the complete variable domain is DGGITQSPKYLFRKEGQNVTLSCEQNLNHDAMYWYRQDPGQGLRLIYYSQIVNDFQKGDIAEGYSVSREKKESFPLTVTSAQKNPTAFYLCASSTRGLSYEQYFGPGTRLTVT.

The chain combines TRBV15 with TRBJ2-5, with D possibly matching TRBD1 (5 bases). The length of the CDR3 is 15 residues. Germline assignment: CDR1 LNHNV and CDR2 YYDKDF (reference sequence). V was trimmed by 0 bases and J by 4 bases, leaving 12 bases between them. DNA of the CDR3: TGTGCCACCAGCAGAGATCACGGTCAGGGAGAGACCCAGTACTTC. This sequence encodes CATSRDHGQGETQYF.

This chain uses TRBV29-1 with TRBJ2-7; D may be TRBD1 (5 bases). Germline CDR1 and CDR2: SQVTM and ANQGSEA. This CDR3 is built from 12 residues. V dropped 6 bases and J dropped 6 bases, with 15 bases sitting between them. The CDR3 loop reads CSVSRAIGEQYF. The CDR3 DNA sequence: TGCAGCGTCAGCAGGGCAATCGGCGAGCAGTACTTC.

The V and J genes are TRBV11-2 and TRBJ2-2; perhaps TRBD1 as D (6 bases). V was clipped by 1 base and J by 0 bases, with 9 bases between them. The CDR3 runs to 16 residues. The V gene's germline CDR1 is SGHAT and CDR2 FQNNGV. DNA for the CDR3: TGTGCCAGCAGCTTAGGACAGGTGGCGAACACCGGGGAGCTGTTTTTT. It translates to CASSLGQVANTGELFF.

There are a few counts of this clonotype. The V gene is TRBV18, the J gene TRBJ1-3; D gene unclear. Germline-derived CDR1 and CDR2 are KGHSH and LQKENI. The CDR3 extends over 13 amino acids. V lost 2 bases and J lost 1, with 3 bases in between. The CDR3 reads CASSPASGNTIYF. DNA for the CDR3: TGTGCCAGCTCACCAGCTTCTGGAAACACCATATATTTT.

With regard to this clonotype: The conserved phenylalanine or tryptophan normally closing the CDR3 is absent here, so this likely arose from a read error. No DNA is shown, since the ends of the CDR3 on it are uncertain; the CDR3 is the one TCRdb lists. The CDR3: CASSLVGAV. The chain is built from TRBV7-7 and TRBJ1-5; TRBD1 reflects the table's D call only, with no check against the DNA. The CDR3 region is 9 residues in length, termini included. Germline lookup yields CDR1 SSHAT and CDR2 FNYEAQ (reference sequence).

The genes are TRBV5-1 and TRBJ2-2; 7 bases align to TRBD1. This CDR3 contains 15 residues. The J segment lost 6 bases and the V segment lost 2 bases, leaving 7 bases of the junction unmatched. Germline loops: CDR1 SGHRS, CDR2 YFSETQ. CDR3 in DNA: TGCGCCAGCAGCTTCTTACAGGGGTCGGCCGGGGAGCTGTTTTTT. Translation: CASSFLQGSAGELFF.

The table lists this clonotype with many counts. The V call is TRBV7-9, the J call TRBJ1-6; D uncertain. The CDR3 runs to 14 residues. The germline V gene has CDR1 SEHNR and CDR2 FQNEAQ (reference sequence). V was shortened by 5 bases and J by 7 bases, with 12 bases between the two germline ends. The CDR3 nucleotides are TGTGCCAGCAGCAATAAGGGCAGGAATTCACCCCTCCACTTT. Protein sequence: CASSNKGRNSPLHF.

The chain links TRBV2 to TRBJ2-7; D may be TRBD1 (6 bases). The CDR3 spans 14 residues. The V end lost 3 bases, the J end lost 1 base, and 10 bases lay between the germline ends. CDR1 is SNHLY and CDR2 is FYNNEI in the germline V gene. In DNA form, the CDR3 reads TGTGCCAGCAGTGAGGCAGGGGTATCCTACGAGCAGTACTTC. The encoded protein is CASSEAGVSYEQYF.

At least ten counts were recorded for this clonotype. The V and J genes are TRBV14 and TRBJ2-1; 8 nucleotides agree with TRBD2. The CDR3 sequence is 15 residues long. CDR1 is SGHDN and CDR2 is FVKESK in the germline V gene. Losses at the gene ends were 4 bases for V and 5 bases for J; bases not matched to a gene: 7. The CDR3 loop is CASSPFGRGDNEQFF. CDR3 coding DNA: TGTGCCAGCAGCCCCTTCGGGAGGGGAGACAATGAGCAGTTCTTC.

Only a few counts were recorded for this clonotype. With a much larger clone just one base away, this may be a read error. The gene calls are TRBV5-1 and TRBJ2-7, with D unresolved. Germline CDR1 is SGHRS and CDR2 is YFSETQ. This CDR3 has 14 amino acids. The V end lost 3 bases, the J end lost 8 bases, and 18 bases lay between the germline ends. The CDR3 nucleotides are TGCGCCAGCAGCTCGTCCCCTGGGGTTTACAAGCAGTACTTC. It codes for CASSSSPGVYKQYF.

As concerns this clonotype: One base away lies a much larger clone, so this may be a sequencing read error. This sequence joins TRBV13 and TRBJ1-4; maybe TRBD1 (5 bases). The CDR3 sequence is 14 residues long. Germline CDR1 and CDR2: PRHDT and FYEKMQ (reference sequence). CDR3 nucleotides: TGTGCCAGCAGCTCTAGGGGTCCTAAGGAAAAACTGTTTTTT. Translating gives CASSSRGPKEKLFF.

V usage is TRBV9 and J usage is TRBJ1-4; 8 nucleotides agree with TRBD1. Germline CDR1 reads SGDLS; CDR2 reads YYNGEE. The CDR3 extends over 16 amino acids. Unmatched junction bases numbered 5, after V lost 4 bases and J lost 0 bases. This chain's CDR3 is CASSQGTGATNEKLFF. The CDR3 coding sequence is TGTGCCAGCAGCCAAGGGACAGGTGCAACTAATGAAAAACTGTTTTTT.

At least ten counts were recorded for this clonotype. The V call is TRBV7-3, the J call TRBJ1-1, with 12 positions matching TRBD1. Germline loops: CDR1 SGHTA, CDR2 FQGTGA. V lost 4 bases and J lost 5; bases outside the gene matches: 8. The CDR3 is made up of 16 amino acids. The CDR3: CASSSGTGGLMTEAFF. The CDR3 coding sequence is TGTGCCAGCAGCTCGGGGACAGGGGGCTTGATGACTGAAGCTTTCTTT.

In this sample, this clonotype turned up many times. The CDR3 loop is CASSPGTELTAIYF. Here the CDR3 DNA reads TGTGCCAGCAGCCCTGGGACCGAATTAACTGCAATATATTTT. The J gene is TRBJ1-3, the V gene TRBV9; D might be TRBD1 (5 bases). Germline CDR1 reads SGDLS; CDR2 reads YYNGEE. Trimming cost V 4 bases and J 13 bases, with 21 bases left between them. CDR3 length: 14 amino acids.

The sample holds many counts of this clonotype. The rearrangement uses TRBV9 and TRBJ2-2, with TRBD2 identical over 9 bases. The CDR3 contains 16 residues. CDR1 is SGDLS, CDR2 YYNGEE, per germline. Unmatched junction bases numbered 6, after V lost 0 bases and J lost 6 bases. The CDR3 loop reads CASSVDEAGGPGELFF. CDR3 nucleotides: TGTGCCAGCAGCGTAGATGAGGCGGGGGGGCCCGGGGAGCTGTTTTTT. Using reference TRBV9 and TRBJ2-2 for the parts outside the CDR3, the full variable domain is DSGVTQTPKHLITATGQRVTLRCSPRSGDLSVYWYQQSLDQGLQFLIQYYNGEERAKGNILERFSAQQFPDLHSELNLSSLELGDSALYFCASSVDEAGGPGELFFGEGSRLTVL.

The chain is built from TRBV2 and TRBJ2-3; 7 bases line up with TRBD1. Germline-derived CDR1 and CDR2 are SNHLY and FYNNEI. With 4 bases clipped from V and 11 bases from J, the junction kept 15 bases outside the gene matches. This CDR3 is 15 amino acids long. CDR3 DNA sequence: TGTGCCAGCAGTGGTGCCAGGGGGACCTACAATGAGCAGTATTTT. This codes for CASSGARGTYNEQYF.

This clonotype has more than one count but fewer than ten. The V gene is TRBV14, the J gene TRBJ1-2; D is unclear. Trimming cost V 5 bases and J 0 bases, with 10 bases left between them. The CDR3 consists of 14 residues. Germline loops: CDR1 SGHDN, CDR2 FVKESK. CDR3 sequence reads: CASSRRMANYGYTF. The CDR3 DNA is TGTGCCAGCAGCAGGAGAATGGCTAACTATGGCTACACCTTC. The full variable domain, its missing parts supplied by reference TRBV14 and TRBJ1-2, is EAGVTQFPSHSVIEKGQTVTLRCDPISGHDNLYWYRRVMGKEIKFLLHFVKESKQDESGMPNNRFLAERTGGTYSTLKVQPAELEDSGVYFCASSRRMANYGYTFGSGTRLTVV.

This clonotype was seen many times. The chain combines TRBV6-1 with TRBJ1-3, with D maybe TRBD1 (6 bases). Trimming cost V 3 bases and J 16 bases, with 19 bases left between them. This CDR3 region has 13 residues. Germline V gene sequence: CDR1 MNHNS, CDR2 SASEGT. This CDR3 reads CASSENLGGTLYF. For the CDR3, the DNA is TGTGCCAGCAGTGAGAACCTTGGGGGCACACTGTATTTT.

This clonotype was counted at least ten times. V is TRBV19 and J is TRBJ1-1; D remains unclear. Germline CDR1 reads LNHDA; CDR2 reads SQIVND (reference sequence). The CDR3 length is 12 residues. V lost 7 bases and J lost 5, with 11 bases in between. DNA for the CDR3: TGTGCCAGTAATCGAGATAGGACTGAAGCTTTCTTT. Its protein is CASNRDRTEAFF.

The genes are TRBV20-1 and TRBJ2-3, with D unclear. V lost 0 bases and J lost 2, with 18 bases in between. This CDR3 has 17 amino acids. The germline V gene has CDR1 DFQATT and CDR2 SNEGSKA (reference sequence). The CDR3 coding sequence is TGCAGTGCTAGAGACCCTACCAGACGGGCCACCACAGATACGCAGTATTTT. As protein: CSARDPTRRATTDTQYF.

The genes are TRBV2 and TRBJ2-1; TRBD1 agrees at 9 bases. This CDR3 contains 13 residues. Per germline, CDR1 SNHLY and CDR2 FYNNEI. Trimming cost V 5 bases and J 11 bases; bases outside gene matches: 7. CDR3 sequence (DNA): TGTGCCAGCAGTAAAGGGACAGGGCCTCAGCAGTTCTTC. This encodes CASSKGTGPQQFF.

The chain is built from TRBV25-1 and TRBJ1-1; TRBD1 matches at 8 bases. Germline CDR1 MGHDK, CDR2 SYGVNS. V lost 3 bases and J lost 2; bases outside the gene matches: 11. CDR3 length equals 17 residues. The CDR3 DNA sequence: TGTGCCAGCAGTGACCCAGGGCACCCAGGGGGCAACACTGAAGCTTTCTTT. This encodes CASSDPGHPGGNTEAFF.